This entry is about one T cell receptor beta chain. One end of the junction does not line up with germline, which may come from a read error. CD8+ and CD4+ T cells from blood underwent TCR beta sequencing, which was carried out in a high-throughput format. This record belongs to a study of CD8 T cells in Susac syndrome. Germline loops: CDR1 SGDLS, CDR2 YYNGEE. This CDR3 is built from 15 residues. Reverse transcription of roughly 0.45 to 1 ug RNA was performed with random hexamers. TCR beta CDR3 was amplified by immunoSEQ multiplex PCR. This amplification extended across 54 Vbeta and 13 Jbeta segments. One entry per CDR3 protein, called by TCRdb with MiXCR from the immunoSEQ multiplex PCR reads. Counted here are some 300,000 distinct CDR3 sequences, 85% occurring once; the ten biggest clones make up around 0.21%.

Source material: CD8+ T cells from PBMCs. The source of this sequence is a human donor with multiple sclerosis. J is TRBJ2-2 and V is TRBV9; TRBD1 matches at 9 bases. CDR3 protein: CASGRDRELIGELFF. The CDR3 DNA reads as TGTGCCAGCGGGCGGGACAGGGAGTTAATCGGGGAGCTTTTTTTT.